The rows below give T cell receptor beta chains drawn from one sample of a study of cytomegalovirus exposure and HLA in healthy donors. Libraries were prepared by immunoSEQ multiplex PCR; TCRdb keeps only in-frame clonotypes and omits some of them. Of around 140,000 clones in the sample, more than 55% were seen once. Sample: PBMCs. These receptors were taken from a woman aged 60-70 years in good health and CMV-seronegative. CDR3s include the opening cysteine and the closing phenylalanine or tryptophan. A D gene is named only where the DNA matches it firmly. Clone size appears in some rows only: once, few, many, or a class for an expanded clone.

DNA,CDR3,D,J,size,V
TGTGCCAGCAGTTTTTCCCGACAGAACTATAATTCACCCCTCCACTTT,CASSFSRQNYNSPLHF,NA,TRBJ1-6,many,TRBV6-5
TGTGCCAGCAGTTACGAAGGCAGGTCGCTCTATGGCTACACCTTC,CASSYEGRSLYGYTF,NA,TRBJ1-2,NA,TRBV6-6
TGCGGTGTGGGGGGGAGCAATCAGCCCCAGCATTTT,CGVGGSNQPQHF,NA,TRBJ1-5,NA,TRBV29-1
TGTGCCAGCAGTTTTGTGGGGAGCCAAGAGACCCAGTACTTC,CASSFVGSQETQYF,NA,TRBJ2-5,NA,TRBV27
TGTGCCAGCAGCCGGGACAGGAACACCGGGGAGCTGTTTTTT,CASSRDRNTGELFF,TRBD1,TRBJ2-2,once,TRBV4-2
TGCGCCAGCAGCTTAGGAGGGGCCATGAACACTGAAGCTTTCTTT,CASSLGGAMNTEAFF,NA,TRBJ1-1,NA,TRBV5-1
TGTGCCAGCAGAGCTGGGACTAGCGGGAGGGCCGGTGAGCAGTTCTTC,CASRAGTSGRAGEQFF,TRBD2,TRBJ2-1,few,TRBV5-4
TGTGCCAGCAGCTTAGCGGGAGCGTTAAGTAATGAAAAACTGTTTTTT,CASSLAGALSNEKLFF,NA,TRBJ1-4,NA,TRBV28
TGTGCCAGTAGTCCGGAGGGGACCCTCAAAAACATTCAGTACTTC,CASSPEGTLKNIQYF,NA,TRBJ2-4,NA,TRBV19
TGTGCCAGCAGCGTAAACCAGGGGGTCTCTGGAAACACCATATATTTT,CASSVNQGVSGNTIYF,TRBD1,TRBJ1-3,NA,TRBV9
TGTGCCAGCTCACCAGCAGTCTCCTACGAGCAGTACTTC,CASSPAVSYEQYF,NA,TRBJ2-7,NA,TRBV18
TGTGCCAGCACCAAGGACAGGGGAGTCCGAGAGACCCAGTACTTC,CASTKDRGVRETQYF,TRBD1,TRBJ2-5,once,TRBV6-5
TGTGCCAGCAGCTTAGGTTTCGGGACAGGTGACACTGAAGCTTTCTTT,CASSLGFGTGDTEAFF,TRBD1,TRBJ1-1,NA,TRBV13